These T cell receptor beta chains were read from a single sample in a study. TCRdb re-called the 5' RACE reads through MiXCR, storing one row per CDR3 protein. The repertoire includes about 42,000 distinct CDR3 sequences, about 30% of them detected once, and approximately 4.1% sits in the top ten. Sequenced sample: tumor-infiltrating memory CD4+ T cells sorted from the breast tumor. These receptors were obtained from a female donor with breast cancer. The CDR3 runs from the conserved cysteine through the conserved F or W. D genes are given only for firm matches. Not all rows give a size; the values are once, few, many and, for expanded clones, a class.

j_call d_call clone_size v_call cdr3_nt cdr3_aa
TRBJ2-3 . . TRBV20-1 TGCAGTGCCCACGGTTCGGGCCGCACAGATACGCAGTATTTT CSAHGSGRTDTQYF
TRBJ2-7 TRBD1 few TRBV12-3/TRBV12-4 TGTGCCAGCAGTTCAGGGGGTTCCTACGAGCAGTACTTC CASSSGGSYEQYF
TRBJ2-7 . once TRBV20-1 TGCAGTGCTAGAGCCCCTCGGGCGCGCTCCTACGAGCAGTACTTC CSARAPRARSYEQYF
TRBJ2-3 TRBD2 . TRBV20-1 TGCAGTGCTGCATACCTCTGGGGGACTAGCGGGTGGGCCACGGCAGATACGCAGTATTTT CSAAYLWGTSGWATADTQYF
TRBJ2-2 . once TRBV11-3 TGTGCCAGCAGCTTAGCAACCGGGATTCCGGGCGGGGAGCTGTTTTTT CASSLATGIPGGELFF
TRBJ2-1 . many TRBV20-1 TGCAGTGGTTATGCAGTCCTTAGCGTCAATGAGCAGTTCTTC CSGYAVLSVNEQFF
TRBJ2-2 TRBD2 many TRBV7-2 TGTGCCAGCAGCTTAAGCGGGAGGGCATACACCGGGGAGCTGTTTTTT CASSLSGRAYTGELFF
TRBJ1-1 . medium-sized TRBV29-1 TGCAGCGTTGCCCGTATGGGGACTGAAGCTTTCTTT CSVARMGTEAFF
TRBJ2-7 TRBD2 once TRBV20-1 TGCAGTGCTGGAGGGACTAGGGCCTACGAGCAGTACTTC CSAGGTRAYEQYF
TRBJ2-1 . few TRBV20-1 TGCAGTGCTAGAGATAACAATGAGCAGTTCTTC CSARDNNEQFF
TRBJ2-5 . . TRBV5-5 TGTGCCAGCAGCTTTCGACAGGTCGGGGAGACCCAGTACTTC CASSFRQVGETQYF
TRBJ2-3 . few TRBV9 TGTGCCAGCAGCTCCCCCGTAGGTCATACGCAGTATTTT CASSSPVGHTQYF
TRBJ2-1 TRBD2 . TRBV6-4 TGTGCCAGCAGTGACGGACTAGCGGGAAGCGATGAGCAGTTCTTC CASSDGLAGSDEQFF
TRBJ1-1 . few TRBV5-1 TGCGCCAGCAGGGGGGGGCTGAACACTGAAGCTTTCTTT CASRGGLNTEAFF
TRBJ2-2 TRBD2 . TRBV5-5 TGTGCCAGCACCCCTACGTCCGGGAGGTTGGACACCGGGGAGCTGTTTTTT CASTPTSGRLDTGELFF
TRBJ1-3 . many TRBV9 TGTGCCAGCAGCGTAGCACAGGATAACACCATATATTTT CASSVAQDNTIYF
TRBJ2-2 TRBD2 few TRBV7-2 TGTGCCAGCAGCTTACCCTTTAGCGGGGGCACCGGGGAGCTGTTTTTT CASSLPFSGGTGELFF
TRBJ2-7 . . TRBV27 TGTGCCTCCTCGGTTCCCAGGGCCTCCGAGCAGTACTTC CASSVPRASEQYF
TRBJ2-2 . . TRBV5-1 TGCGCCAGCAGCTTGGATACCACGAACACCGGGGAGCTGTTTTTT CASSLDTTNTGELFF
TRBJ2-7 . . TRBV6-6 TGTGCCAGCACCCCTGACCTTGAGGGTTACTACGAGCAGTACTTC CASTPDLEGYYEQYF
TRBJ1-2 . . TRBV5-6 TGTGCCAGCAGCTTAGACACCCGAAACTATGGCTACACCTTC CASSLDTRNYGYTF
TRBJ1-1 . few TRBV5-6 TGTGCCAGCAGCAAAGAAGCGACAGGAGTGAAGATGAACACTGAAGCTTTCTTT CASSKEATGVKMNTEAFF
TRBJ2-7 . few TRBV5-1 TGCGCCAGCAGTCGGGACCGGGGCTACGAGCAGTACTTC CASSRDRGYEQYF
TRBJ1-6 . . TRBV5-1 TGCGCCAGCAGCTTGGGACAGAATTCACCCCTCCACTTT CASSLGQNSPLHF
TRBJ2-5 . . TRBV5-4 TGTGCCAGCAGCGGGGGACTCCCCGTTGGGGAGACCCAGTACTTC CASSGGLPVGETQYF
TRBJ1-1 . . TRBV27 TGTGCCAGCAGTTTGCGGCTAGAAAACACTGAAGCTTTCTTT CASSLRLENTEAFF
TRBJ2-2 . few TRBV12-3/TRBV12-4 TGTGCCAGCAGTCGGACAGAGAACACCGGGGAGCTGTTTTTT CASSRTENTGELFF
TRBJ2-1 . many TRBV10-3 TGTGCCATCAGTGAGGGCATGGCAGGGGGAGGCCTCTTC CAISEGMAGGGLF
TRBJ1-6 TRBD1 few TRBV27 TGTGCCAGCAGACAGGGGTTTTCACCCCTCCACTTT CASRQGFSPLHF
TRBJ2-2 . few TRBV6-5 TGTGCCAGCAGTTACTCGCAGGTGGCCTCGGACACCGGGGAGCTGTTTTTT CASSYSQVASDTGELFF
TRBJ2-2 TRBD2 . TRBV11-2 TGTGCCAGCCTTCACCGGGACTACAGCACCGGGGAGCTGTTTTTT CASLHRDYSTGELFF
TRBJ2-1 . few TRBV18 TGTGCCAGCTCACTATCACTAGGCTCCTACAATGAGCAGTTCTTC CASSLSLGSYNEQFF
TRBJ2-5 . . TRBV2 TGTGCCAGCAGCGTGCACCGGGAAGAGACCCAGTACTTC CASSVHREETQYF
TRBJ1-4 TRBD1 few TRBV4-2 TGTGCCAGCAGCCAAGGTCTCAGGGGGCGGCTTAATGAAAAACTGTTTTTT CASSQGLRGRLNEKLFF
TRBJ1-2 . many TRBV12-3/TRBV12-4 TGTGCCAGCACCGGGACCGGGCACTATGGCTACACCTTC CASTGTGHYGYTF
TRBJ2-1 TRBD2 . TRBV5-1 TGCGCCAGCAGCCCGGAACAACTAGCGGGTTCCTACAATGAGCAGTTCTTC CASSPEQLAGSYNEQFF
TRBJ1-4 . . TRBV25-1 TGTGCCAGCAGTGGGCCCCGGGACATGGATGAAAAACTGTTTTTT CASSGPRDMDEKLFF
TRBJ2-2 TRBD2 . TRBV5-1 TGCGCCAGCAGCTTGACTAGCGGGGCGCGACTAAACACCGGGGAGCTGTTTTTT CASSLTSGARLNTGELFF
TRBJ2-7 . . TRBV7-2 TGTGCCAGCAGCCCTTTTAGCTCCTACGAGCAGTACTTC CASSPFSSYEQYF
TRBJ1-1 . . TRBV6-1 TGTGCCAGCAGTGAAGTTAGTGAAGCTTTCTTT CASSEVSEAFF
TRBJ1-1 . . TRBV7-9 TGTGCCAGCAGCCCTGGGGAAGCTTTCTTT CASSPGEAFF
TRBJ2-2 . few TRBV2 TGTGCCAGCAGTGCGGCTCAGAACACCGGGGAGCTGTTTTTT CASSAAQNTGELFF
TRBJ1-1 . few TRBV7-2 TGTGCCAGCAGCTTAGAAGGCAGCCGACGGAGGAACACTGAAGCTTTCTTT CASSLEGSRRRNTEAFF
TRBJ2-1 TRBD2 . TRBV7-8 TGTGCCAGCAGCTTGGCTAGCGGGAGGTCACACAATGAGCAGTTCTTC CASSLASGRSHNEQFF
TRBJ1-2 . . TRBV20-1 TGCAGCGCTAGAGATTGCAGGGGCACTGGCTACACCTTC CSARDCRGTGYTF
TRBJ1-2 TRBD1 . TRBV7-2 TGTGCCAGCAGCCCCTCGGGACAGGCTAACTATGGCTACACCTTC CASSPSGQANYGYTF
TRBJ2-7 TRBD2 . TRBV18 TGTGCCAGCTCACCACAGGGACTAGCGGGAGGATACGAGCAGTACTTC CASSPQGLAGGYEQYF
TRBJ2-7 . many TRBV12-3/TRBV12-4 TGTGCCAGCAGTTCGTATCTAGGTTCCTACGAGCAGTACTTC CASSSYLGSYEQYF
TRBJ2-7 . few TRBV25-1 TGTGCCAGCAGCCCCGCCCCTCCCTACGAGCAGTACTTC CASSPAPPYEQYF
TRBJ2-5 TRBD1 many TRBV10-3 TGTGCCATCAGAGAGACAGGGGCCGAAGAGACCCAGTACTTC CAIRETGAEETQYF
TRBJ2-5 . few TRBV6-5 TGTGCCAGCAGTTACCGACGGACCTCCCGCCCGGAGACCCAGTACTTC CASSYRRTSRPETQYF
TRBJ1-6 . few TRBV27 TGTGCCAGCGCCCCCTTGACGGGATCACCCCTCCACTTT CASAPLTGSPLHF
TRBJ1-1 . many TRBV4-3 TGCGCCAGCAGCCAAGATGGTACGTTCACTGAAGCTTTCTTT CASSQDGTFTEAFF
TRBJ1-4 . . TRBV7-6 TGTGCCAGCAGCCGTCGAAACAGGACAGAGGATGAAAAACTGTTTTTT CASSRRNRTEDEKLFF